This T cell receptor beta chain was captured by sequencing in a study of graft-versus-host responses after intestinal transplantation. Looking at the study overall: Transplantation in recipients was multivisceral, liver-intestinal, or isolated intestinal. Each recipient received anti-thymocyte globulin induction, then tacrolimus and steroids for approximately three years.

Whole-study results and caveats: GvH clones appeared in recipient marrow, some first in ileum or blood.

This clone was picked up a small number of times. Its target is unknown. Germline V gives CDR1 SGDLS, CDR2 YYNGEE. Trimming removed 0 bases from V and 0 bases from J, with 15 bases in between. The CDR3 loop spans 17 amino acids. Assay used: immunoSEQ multiplex PCR; TCRdb lists only in-frame clones, some missing. The data contain 30,000 to 40,000 clones, roughly four fifths of them singletons. The chain couples TRBV9 to TRBJ1-1; a possible D gene is TRBD1 (5 bases). The sequence derives from a human patient who received an intestinal transplant, so some T cells may come from the graft donor. This specimen consisted of PBMCs, obtained 1,000 to 1,300 days after transplant. CDR3 loop: CASSVDLGAGMNTEAFF. CDR3 bases: TGTGCCAGCAGCGTAGATCTAGGGGCGGGCATGAACACTGAAGCTTTCTTT.